The present entry profiles one TCR beta chain with its context. The CDR3 is 19 amino acids. V lost 2 bases to trimming and J lost 0 bases; unmatched junction nucleotides: 13. Germline CDR1 MNHEY, CDR2 SVGEGT. TCRdb's table, derived via immunoSEQ multiplex PCR, lists solely in-frame clones and lacks some. The table lists roughly 70,000 clones, around 77% of them singletons. The sample is drawn from a study of blood T cell repertoires in COVID-19. Study-level information: The United States, Italy and Spain were the sources of the acute and convalescent COVID-19 samples. T cells, B-cell-depleted T cells, or PBMCs supplied cDNA or gDNA.

This clonotype was obtained from a man in his sixties or seventies with COVID-19, enrolled during active disease. Specimen: peripheral blood. This chain joins TRBV6-2 or TRBV6-3 and TRBJ2-3; the match to TRBD2 covers 8 bases. The CDR3 loop is CASSYMGRTSRGSTDTQYF. CDR3 DNA: TGTGCCAGCAGTTACATGGGGAGGACTAGCAGGGGAAGCACAGATACGCAGTATTTT.